These 15 T cell receptor beta chains came from one sample sequenced in a study of blood T cell repertoires in COVID-19 (dated by TCRdb to 2020 to 2022). Library generation was performed with the immunoSEQ multiplex PCR assay. This immuneACCESS table, as held by TCRdb, lists in-frame sequences with V and J called but not all clones. Of the missing ones, under half trace to an unresolved V gene in checked studies; the others have no known cause. This sample holds around 100,000 clones; approximately 80% were observed only once. Jointly, the top ten make up more than 10% of the sample. Sequenced input: peripheral blood. The receptor source for this set is a human donor in a cohort sampled during active COVID-19.

The chain joins TRBV5-6 to TRBJ2-2; 15 nucleotides align to TRBD2. The V and J ends lost 4 bases and 1 base, in that order; junction bases with no gene match: 5. The CDR3 consists of 18 residues. CDR1 and CDR2 (germline): SGHDT, YYEEEE. The CDR3 protein is CASSPPGLAGGNTGELFF. The CDR3, as DNA: TGTGCCAGCAGCCCCCCGGGACTAGCGGGGGGGAACACCGGGGAGCTGTTTTTT.

This chain uses TRBV19 with TRBJ2-1, with TRBD1 matching over 7 bases. Germline values: CDR1 LNHDA, CDR2 SQIVND (reference sequence). Trimming removed 5 bases from V and 0 bases from J; junction bases left unmatched: 4. The CDR3 covers 15 residues. In DNA form, the CDR3 reads TGTGCCAGTAGTTTGGGACAGAGCTCCTACAATGAGCAGTTCTTC. Protein product: CASSLGQSSYNEQFF.

This sequence joins TRBV7-2 and TRBJ1-3; 7 bases are shared with TRBD1. This CDR3 spans 14 amino acids. Unmatched junction bases numbered 8, after V lost 5 bases and J lost 7 bases. The germline CDR1 and CDR2 sequences are SGHTA and FQGNSA. The CDR3 DNA reads as TGTGCCAGCAGCCCCCAGACAGGGACTAACACCATATATTTT. This codes for CASSPQTGTNTIYF.

This sequence joins TRBV28 and TRBJ2-1; D not resolved. Deletions cut 6 bases from V and 4 bases from J, with 7 bases between. The CDR3 is 12 residues long. Per germline, CDR1 MDHEN and CDR2 SYDVKM. The CDR3 sequence: CASSPRYNEQFF. The CDR3 DNA follows: TGTGCCAGCAGCCCCAGGTACAATGAGCAGTTCTTC. Using reference TRBV28 and TRBJ2-1 for the parts outside the CDR3, the full variable domain is DVKVTQSSRYLVKRTGEKVFLECVQDMDHENMFWYRQDPGLGLRLIYFSYDVKMKEKGDIPEGYSVSREKKERFSLILESASTNQTSMYLCASSPRYNEQFFGPGTRLTVL.

V and J are TRBV7-2 and TRBJ2-1; maybe TRBD2 (6 bases). CDR3 length equals 15 residues. Germline values: CDR1 SGHTA, CDR2 FQGNSA. Trimming took 3 bases from V and 4 from J, leaving 13 bases between them. The CDR3, as DNA: TGTGCCAGCAGCTTGGGTAGCGGCCAGTACAATGAGCAGTTCTTC. This encodes CASSLGSGQYNEQFF.

The rearrangement uses TRBV28 and TRBJ1-6; D gene uncertain. In germline, CDR1 is MDHEN, CDR2 SYDVKM. The CDR3 has 12 residues. Trimming cost V 7 bases and J 7 bases, with 8 bases left between them. The CDR3 loop reads CASTTSNSPLHF. CDR3 nucleotides: TGTGCCAGCACCACTTCCAATTCACCCCTCCACTTT.

The chain couples TRBV19 to TRBJ1-3; D possibly corresponds to TRBD1 (5 bases). This CDR3 is 15 amino acids long. The germline CDR1 and CDR2 sequences are LNHDA and SQIVND (reference sequence). V gave up 3 bases and J gave up 2 bases, with 11 bases separating them. DNA for the CDR3: TGTGCCAGTAGTATTGGGGCTAACCCTGGAAACACCATATATTTT. Residues: CASSIGANPGNTIYF. Together with reference TRBV19 and TRBJ1-3, the CDR3 gives the full variable domain: DGGITQSPKYLFRKEGQNVTLSCEQNLNHDAMYWYRQDPGQGLRLIYYSQIVNDFQKGDIAEGYSVSREKKESFPLTVTSAQKNPTAFYLCASSIGANPGNTIYFGEGSWLTVV.

The chain employs TRBV5-4 and TRBJ2-5, with 8 bases lining up with TRBD1. The germline CDR1 and CDR2 sequences are SGHNT and YYREEE (reference sequence). This CDR3 is built from 16 residues. J gave up 2 bases and V 4 bases, and 10 bases lay outside the gene matches. CDR3 loop: CASSAGTGGDQETQYF. In DNA, the CDR3 is TGTGCCAGCAGCGCAGGAACAGGGGGAGATCAAGAGACCCAGTACTTC.

The CDR3 DNA sequence: TGTGCCAGCAGTACCAGGGGGCAAGAGCAGTTCTTC. Translation gives CASSTRGQEQFF. V and J are TRBV6-5 and TRBJ2-1; 8 nucleotides line up with TRBD1. Trimming at V came to 5 bases and at J to 10 bases, leaving 4 bases not matched to a gene. Germline CDR1 is MNHEY and CDR2 is SVGAGI. The CDR3 is made up of 12 amino acids.

In its sample, this clone was seen once. This chain links TRBV7-3 with TRBJ1-3, with a possible D match to TRBD1 (6 bases). The V end was cut by 1 base, the J end by 2 bases, with 12 bases between. Germline V gene sequence: CDR1 SGHTA, CDR2 FQGTGA. The CDR3 has 16 residues. DNA of the CDR3: TGTGCCAGCAGCTTAAACCCCCCAGGGGCTGGAAACACCATATATTTT. As protein: CASSLNPPGAGNTIYF.

J is TRBJ1-4 and V is TRBV6-5; possibly TRBD1 for D (5 bases). Trimming took 4 bases from V and 8 from J, leaving 11 bases between them. This CDR3 region has 13 residues. Germline CDR1 is MNHEY and CDR2 is SVGAGI. In DNA, the CDR3 is TGTGCCAGCAGTTCAGGGACTCGGGAAAAACTGTTTTTT. Encoded protein: CASSSGTREKLFF.

J is TRBJ1-2 and V is TRBV7-9; D not resolved. The CDR3 extends over 12 amino acids. Germline V gene lookup returns CDR1 SEHNR and CDR2 FQNEAQ (reference sequence). The ends were cut back, 2 bases at V and 5 bases at J, with 6 bases in the middle. The CDR3 reads CASSLSGYGYTF. In nucleotides, the CDR3 is TGTGCCAGCAGCTTATCAGGTTATGGCTACACCTTC.

The chain uses TRBV6-2 or TRBV6-3 and TRBJ2-2; tentatively, D is TRBD2 (6 bases). Trimming removed 4 bases from V and 5 bases from J, with 14 bases in between. The CDR3 is 15 residues long. Germline V CDR1 and CDR2: MNHEY, SVGEGT. The CDR3 region has the DNA TGTGCCAGCAGTTCTTGGGCGAGCGGGACCGGGGAGCTGTTTTTT. It codes for CASSSWASGTGELFF.

The chain is built from TRBV27 and TRBJ2-6; 7 bases are a match to TRBD1. The CDR3 length is 17 residues. Germline V gene lookup returns CDR1 MNHEY and CDR2 SMNVEV (reference sequence). After removal of 4 bases from V and 3 bases from J, the junction contained 9 bases not matched to a gene. The DNA for the CDR3 is TGTGCCAGCAGTTCGGGACAGCGCTTGGGTGGGGCCAACGTCCTGACTTTC. It translates to CASSSGQRLGGANVLTF.

This chain links TRBV5-6 with TRBJ1-3, with D perhaps TRBD1 (5 bases). Germline V lookup: CDR1 SGHDT, CDR2 YYEEEE. The CDR3 extends over 15 amino acids. Trimming shortened V by 4 bases and J by 7 bases, and 18 bases separated the two germline ends. CDR3 residues: CASSATGVLGNTIYF. Here the CDR3 DNA reads TGTGCCAGCAGCGCTACAGGCGTTCTTGGGAACACCATATATTTT.